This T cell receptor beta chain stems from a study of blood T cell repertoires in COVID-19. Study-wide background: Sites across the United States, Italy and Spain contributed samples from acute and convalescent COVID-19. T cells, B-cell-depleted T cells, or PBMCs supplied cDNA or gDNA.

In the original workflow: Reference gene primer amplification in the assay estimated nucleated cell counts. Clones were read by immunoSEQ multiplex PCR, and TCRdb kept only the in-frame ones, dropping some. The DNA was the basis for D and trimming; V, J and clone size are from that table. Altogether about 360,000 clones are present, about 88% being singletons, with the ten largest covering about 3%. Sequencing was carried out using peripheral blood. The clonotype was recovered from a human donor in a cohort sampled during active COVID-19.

In DNA form, the CDR3 reads TGTGCCATCAGGGGAAGCGGGGGGGCGAGCTCCTACGAGCAGTACTTC. This codes for CAIRGSGGASSYEQYF. The chain is built from TRBV10-3 and TRBJ2-7; 10 bases are shared with TRBD2. This CDR3 is 16 amino acids long. The V gene's germline CDR1 is ENHRY and CDR2 SYGVKD. Losses at the gene ends were 6 bases for V and 0 bases for J; bases not matched to a gene: 8.